The 11 T cell receptor beta chains in this list originate from one sample, sequenced in a study of beta chain features in type 1 diabetes. Expressed TCRB transcripts were sequenced after all isolated RNA was converted to cDNA. Assay used: immunoSEQ multiplex PCR; TCRdb lists only in-frame clones, some missing. Of about 150,000 clones in the sample, more than 9% were seen once. Sequenced material: naive CD4+ T cells from blood. The receptors come from a man aged 18 to 29 in good health.

This clone was detected only a few times. The rearrangement links TRBV6-1 to TRBJ1-2; perhaps TRBD1 as D (5 bases). Looked up from germline, CDR1 is MNHNS and CDR2 is SASEGT. V was cut by 6 bases and J by 4 bases, with 9 bases left in between. There are 12 residues in the CDR3. CDR3 DNA: TGTGCCAGCAGAGACAGCGCCTATGGCTACACCTTC. It specifies CASRDSAYGYTF.

This rearrangement joins TRBV7-2 to TRBJ2-1; D gene uncertain. CDR3 length: 15 amino acids. Germline-derived CDR1 and CDR2 are SGHTA and FQGNSA. Trimming took off 0 bases at V and 0 bases at J, with 6 bases between the two ends. The CDR3 DNA is TGTGCCAGCAGCTTAGCGCTTAGCTCCTACAATGAGCAGTTCTTC. Protein: CASSLALSSYNEQFF.

The table lists this clone with a few counts. V is TRBV7-2 and J is TRBJ1-1, with 8 bases identical to TRBD1. V was pared by 3 bases and J by 5 bases, with 8 bases of the junction left unmatched. This CDR3 spans 15 amino acids. Germline V gene data show CDR1 as SGHTA and CDR2 as FQGNSA. CDR3 in amino acids: CASSFDRGGWTEAFF. The CDR3 DNA is TGTGCCAGCAGCTTCGACAGGGGCGGATGGACTGAAGCTTTCTTT.

The sample holds many counts of this clone. This chain connects TRBV6-5 to TRBJ2-1, with 12 bases identical to TRBD1. Trimming cost V 3 bases and J 9 bases; bases outside gene matches: 3. Germline CDR1 MNHEY, CDR2 SVGAGI. The CDR3 extends over 14 amino acids. The CDR3 DNA follows: TGTGCCAGCAGTTATGGGACAGGGGGCTCTGAGCAGTTCTTC. This sequence encodes CASSYGTGGSEQFF.

The genes are TRBV12-5 and TRBJ2-1, with D possibly matching TRBD2 (6 bases). V dropped 1 base and J dropped 15 bases, with 13 bases sitting between them. The germline CDR1 and CDR2 sequences are LGHNT and FRNRAP. The CDR3 loop spans 12 amino acids. The CDR3 spells CASGLAGRGTFF. The CDR3 DNA sequence: TGTGCTAGTGGTTTGGCGGGGCGGGGTACGTTCTTC.

V gene TRBV25-1 combines with J gene TRBJ2-1; D is undetermined. Germline V lookup: CDR1 MGHDK, CDR2 SYGVNS. Trimming shortened V by 6 bases and J by 4 bases, and 4 bases separated the two germline ends. The CDR3 runs 11 residues. CDR3 DNA sequence: TGTGCCAGCAGCCCATACAATGAGCAGTTCTTC. This codes for CASSPYNEQFF.

This clone was seen ten or more times. The chain joins TRBV11-2 to TRBJ2-5, with TRBD1 matching 7 bases. The CDR3 length is 14 residues. Germline CDR1 and CDR2: SGHAT and FQNNGV. Trimming took 4 bases from V and 5 from J; bases not matched to a gene: 7. CDR3 DNA: TGTGCCAGCAGCTATCCGGGACAGAGGGAGACCCAGTACTTC. The encoded protein is CASSYPGQRETQYF.

This clone was seen a few times. The chain links TRBV18 to TRBJ2-1, with 8 bases lining up with TRBD2. CDR3 length equals 15 residues. The germline V gene encodes CDR1 KGHSH and CDR2 LQKENI. The junction had 3 bases not matched to a gene; V was cut back by 3 bases and J by 2 bases. The CDR3 loop is CASSPLRGAYNEQFF. DNA for the CDR3: TGTGCCAGCTCACCCTTGCGGGGGGCCTACAATGAGCAGTTCTTC.

This chain joins TRBV7-2 and TRBJ2-5; 10 bases are shared with TRBD2. The junction had 9 bases not matched to a gene; V was cut back by 4 bases and J by 4 bases. Germline lookup yields CDR1 SGHTA and CDR2 FQGNSA. The CDR3 loop spans 16 amino acids. The CDR3 DNA follows: TGTGCCAGCAGCTATACCAGCGGGGGGGCCCGAGAGACCCAGTACTTC. It is translated as CASSYTSGGARETQYF.

The chain combines TRBV7-9 with TRBJ1-4; 7 bases are shared with TRBD1. V trimming: 5 bases; J trimming: 3 bases; junction bases outside the gene matches: 3. The CDR3 runs 14 residues. Germline loops: CDR1 SEHNR, CDR2 FQNEAQ (reference sequence). The CDR3 is CASSQTGSNEKLFF. CDR3 bases: TGTGCCAGCAGCCAGACAGGGTCTAATGAAAAACTGTTTTTT.

Ten or more counts support this clone. The gene calls are TRBV7-2 and TRBJ2-5; D ambiguous. Per the germline V gene, CDR1 is SGHTA and CDR2 is FQGNSA. The CDR3 is 12 amino acids. V was pared by 7 bases and J by 5 bases, with 11 bases between. Here the CDR3 reads CASMSVGETQYF. The CDR3 coding sequence is TGTGCCAGCATGTCGGTCGGGGAGACCCAGTACTTC.